A single sample gave rise to the 9 T cell receptor beta chains below, sequenced in a study of spatial heterogeneity in lung cancer. Time point noted: blood at routine non-recurrence follow-up after resection. TCRdb analysed the 5' RACE reads with MiXCR anew, one entry per CDR3 protein. The table includes tens of thousands of distinct CDR3 sequences, roughly a fifth detected once. The starting material was PBMCs, obtained at follow-up. These receptors were collected from a male donor with early-stage non-small cell lung cancer.

V gene TRBV10-3 combines with J gene TRBJ2-1, with TRBD2 matching 12 bases. Germline V lookup: CDR1 ENHRY, CDR2 SYGVKD. The CDR3 contains 16 residues. Germline trimming cut 5 bases from V and 2 bases from J; bases unmatched to any gene: 4. The CDR3 protein is CAISTSGRSPYNEQFF. For the CDR3, the DNA is TGTGCCATCAGTACTAGCGGGAGGTCCCCCTACAATGAGCAGTTCTTC.

This clonotype was counted a few times. The chain links TRBV29-1 to TRBJ2-7; 8 bases line up with TRBD1. Losses at the gene ends were 6 bases for V and 0 bases for J; bases not matched to a gene: 13. CDR3 length: 16 residues. Germline values: CDR1 SQVTM, CDR2 ANQGSEA. The CDR3 sequence: CSVTGSRQGSSYEQYF. The CDR3, as DNA: TGCAGCGTCACCGGGTCGCGACAGGGGTCCTCCTACGAGCAGTACTTC.

V is TRBV10-1 and J is TRBJ1-5; D is undetermined. V was clipped by 0 bases and J by 6 bases, with 9 bases between them. In germline, CDR1 is WNHNN, CDR2 SYGVQD (reference sequence). This CDR3 spans 14 amino acids. CDR3 amino acids: CASSESGSFQPQHF. The CDR3 nucleotides are TGCGCCAGCAGTGAGTCTGGAAGTTTTCAGCCCCAGCATTTT.

This clonotype appeared a few times. This rearrangement joins TRBV24-1 to TRBJ1-2; tentative D call: TRBD1 (5 bases). The CDR3 has 14 residues. With 3 bases removed from V and 2 bases from J, the gap between germline ends came to 9 bases. The germline V gene encodes CDR1 KGHDR and CDR2 SFDVKD. The CDR3 nucleotides read TGTGCCACCAGTGATCCCTGGGGGAACTATGGCTACACCTTC. It codes for CATSDPWGNYGYTF.

This chain connects TRBV3-1 to TRBJ1-1, with 7 bases aligning to TRBD1. The trim removed 0 bases at V and 5 bases at J, leaving 9 bases unmatched. Germline V gene data show CDR1 as LGHDT and CDR2 as YNNKEL (reference sequence). This CDR3 spans 16 amino acids. CDR3 sequence reads: CASSQDWQGVRTEAFF. The DNA for the CDR3 is TGTGCCAGCAGCCAAGATTGGCAGGGGGTAAGGACTGAAGCTTTCTTT.

V gene TRBV12-3 or TRBV12-4 combines with J gene TRBJ2-4; no definite D call. The CDR3 is 13 amino acids. V gave up 5 bases and J gave up 7 bases, with 12 bases separating them. The chain's CDR3 is CASSEGSGNIQYF. The DNA of the CDR3 is TGTGCCAGCAGTGAAGGCAGTGGTAACATTCAGTACTTC.

This clonotype was counted at least ten times. The chain couples TRBV2 to TRBJ2-1; 7 nucleotides agree with TRBD2. V dropped 5 bases and J dropped 3; count of bases not matched to a gene: 4. CDR3 length: 14 amino acids. The V gene's germline CDR1 is SNHLY and CDR2 FYNNEI. CDR3 nucleotides: TGTGCCAGCAGTCGCCTAGCGGTCTACAATGAGCAGTTCTTC. Encoded protein: CASSRLAVYNEQFF.

The chain joins TRBV6-2 or TRBV6-3 to TRBJ2-1; D might be TRBD2 (6 bases). The CDR3 consists of 14 residues. Germline V lookup: CDR1 MNHEY, CDR2 SVGEGT. The ends were cut back, 4 bases at V and 4 bases at J, with 11 bases in the middle. CDR3 sequence: CASSSSGTYNEQFF. Here the CDR3 DNA reads TGTGCCAGCAGTTCATCGGGGACTTACAATGAGCAGTTCTTC.

The table lists this clonotype with many counts. V is TRBV7-2 and J is TRBJ2-3; D is uncertain. The CDR3 length is 18 residues. Germline-derived CDR1 and CDR2 are SGHTA and FQGNSA. With 5 bases removed from V and 0 bases from J, the gap between germline ends came to 21 bases. The CDR3 DNA reads TGTGCCAGCAGCCCCAAAGTTGGATATTCGACTAGCACAGATACGCAGTATTTT. Its translation is CASSPKVGYSTSTDTQYF. Using reference TRBV7-2 and TRBJ2-3 for the parts outside the CDR3, the full variable domain is GAGVSQSPSNKVTEKGKDVELRCDPISGHTALYWYRQSLGQGLEFLIYFQGNSAPDKSGLPSDRFSAERTGGSVSTLTIQRTQQEDSAVYLCASSPKVGYSTSTDTQYFGPGTRLTVL.